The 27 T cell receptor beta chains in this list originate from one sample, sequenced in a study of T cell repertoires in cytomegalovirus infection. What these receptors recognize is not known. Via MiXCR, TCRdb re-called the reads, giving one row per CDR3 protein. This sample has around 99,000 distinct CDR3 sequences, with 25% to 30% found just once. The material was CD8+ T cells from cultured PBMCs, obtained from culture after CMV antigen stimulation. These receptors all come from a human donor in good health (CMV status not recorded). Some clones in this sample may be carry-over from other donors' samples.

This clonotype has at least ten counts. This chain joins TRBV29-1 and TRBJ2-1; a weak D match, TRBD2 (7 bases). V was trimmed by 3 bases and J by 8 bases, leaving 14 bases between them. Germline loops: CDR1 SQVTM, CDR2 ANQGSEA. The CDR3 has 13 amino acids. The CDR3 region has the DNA TGCAGCGTTGACCGGGGGGCCCGGGATGAGCAGTTCTTC. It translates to CSVDRGARDEQFF.

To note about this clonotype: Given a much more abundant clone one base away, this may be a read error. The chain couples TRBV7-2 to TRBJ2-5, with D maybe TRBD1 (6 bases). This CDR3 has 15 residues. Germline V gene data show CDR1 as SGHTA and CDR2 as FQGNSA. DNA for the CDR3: TGTGCCTGCAGTTACACCTGGGGGCCCCAAGAGACCCAGTACTTC. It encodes CACSYTWGPQETQYF. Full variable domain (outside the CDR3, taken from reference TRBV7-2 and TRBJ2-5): GAGVSQSPSNKVTEKGKDVELRCDPISGHTALYWYRQSLGQGLEFLIYFQGNSAPDKSGLPSDRFSAERTGGSVSTLTIQRTQQEDSAVYLCACSYTWGPQETQYFGPGTRLLVL.

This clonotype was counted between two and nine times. The CDR3 loop is CASSDDRVRGNEQFF. In DNA form, the CDR3 reads TGTGCCAGCAGCGACGACAGGGTCCGAGGAAATGAGCAGTTCTTC. The chain links TRBV7-9 to TRBJ2-1, with 7 bases fitting TRBD1. Trimming at V came to 5 bases and at J to 7 bases, leaving 11 bases not matched to a gene. The CDR3 consists of 15 residues. Per the germline V gene, CDR1 is SEHNR and CDR2 is FQNEAQ (reference sequence).

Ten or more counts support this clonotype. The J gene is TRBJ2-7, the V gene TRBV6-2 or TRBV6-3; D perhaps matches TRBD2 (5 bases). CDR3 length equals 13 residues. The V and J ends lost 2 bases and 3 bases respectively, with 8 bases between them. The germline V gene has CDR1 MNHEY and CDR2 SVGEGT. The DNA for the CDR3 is TGTGCCAGCAGTTACCTAGGGAGCTACGAGCAGTACTTC. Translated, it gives CASSYLGSYEQYF.

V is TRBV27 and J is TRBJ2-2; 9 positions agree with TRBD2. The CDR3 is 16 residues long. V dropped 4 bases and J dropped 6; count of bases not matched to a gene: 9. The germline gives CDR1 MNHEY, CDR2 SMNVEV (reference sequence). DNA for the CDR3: TGTGCCAGCAGTTGGCCTGGCGGGGGGGCCGCCGGGGAGCTGTTTTTT. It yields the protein CASSWPGGGAAGELFF.

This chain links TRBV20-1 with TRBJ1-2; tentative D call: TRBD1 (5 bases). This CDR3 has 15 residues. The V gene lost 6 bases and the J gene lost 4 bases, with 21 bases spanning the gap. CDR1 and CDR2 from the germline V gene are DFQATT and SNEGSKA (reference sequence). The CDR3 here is CSAPTTGQLGYGYTF. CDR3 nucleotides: TGCAGTGCCCCCACGACGGGGCAGTTGGGCTATGGCTACACCTTC.

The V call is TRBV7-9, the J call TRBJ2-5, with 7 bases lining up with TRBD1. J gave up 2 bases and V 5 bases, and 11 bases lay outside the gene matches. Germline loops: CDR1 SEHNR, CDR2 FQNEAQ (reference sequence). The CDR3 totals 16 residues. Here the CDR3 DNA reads TGTGCCAGCAGCCAGACCGGGACAGCGCTACAAGAGACCCAGTACTTC. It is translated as CASSQTGTALQETQYF.

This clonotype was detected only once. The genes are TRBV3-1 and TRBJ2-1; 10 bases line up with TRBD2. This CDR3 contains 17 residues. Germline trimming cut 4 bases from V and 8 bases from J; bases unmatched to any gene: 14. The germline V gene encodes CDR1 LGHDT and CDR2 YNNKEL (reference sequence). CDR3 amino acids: CASSPVLSGGATYEQFF. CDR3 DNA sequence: TGTGCCAGCAGCCCTGTCCTCAGCGGGGGGGCAACCTATGAGCAGTTCTTC.

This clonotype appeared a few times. The chain's CDR3 is CASSYGTPNTEAFF. Here the CDR3 DNA reads TGTGCCAGCAGTTACGGGACACCGAACACTGAAGCTTTCTTT. The chain employs TRBV27 and TRBJ1-1; TRBD1 is a possible D gene (6 bases). The CDR3 loop spans 14 amino acids. Trimming pared 4 bases from V and 1 base from J, leaving 10 bases between. CDR1 is MNHEY and CDR2 is SMNVEV in the germline V gene (reference sequence).

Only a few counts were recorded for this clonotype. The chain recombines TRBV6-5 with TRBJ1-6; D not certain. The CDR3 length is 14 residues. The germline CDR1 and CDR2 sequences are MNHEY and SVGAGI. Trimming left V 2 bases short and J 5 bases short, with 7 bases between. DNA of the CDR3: TGTGCCAGCAGTTACATCCAGGATAATTCACCCCTCCACTTT. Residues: CASSYIQDNSPLHF.

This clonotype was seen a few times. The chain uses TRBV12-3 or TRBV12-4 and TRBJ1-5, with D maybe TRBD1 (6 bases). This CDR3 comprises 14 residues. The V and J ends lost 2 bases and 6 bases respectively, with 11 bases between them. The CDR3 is CASSLWGGGQPQHF. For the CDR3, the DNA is TGTGCCAGCAGTTTATGGGGGGGCGGTCAGCCCCAGCATTTT.

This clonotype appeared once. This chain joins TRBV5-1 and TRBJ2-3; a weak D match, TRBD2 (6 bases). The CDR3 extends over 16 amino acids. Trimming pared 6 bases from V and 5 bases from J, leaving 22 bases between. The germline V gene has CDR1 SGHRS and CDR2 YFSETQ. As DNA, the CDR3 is TGCGCCAGCAACTACTACGGGCGGGGTACCAAAGATACGCAGTATTTT. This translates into CASNYYGRGTKDTQYF.

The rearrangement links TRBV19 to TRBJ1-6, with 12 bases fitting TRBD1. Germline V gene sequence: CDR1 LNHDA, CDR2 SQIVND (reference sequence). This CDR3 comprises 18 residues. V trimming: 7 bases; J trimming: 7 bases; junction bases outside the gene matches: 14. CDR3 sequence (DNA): TGTGCCAGTAAAGACCTTCGTTCCGGGACAGGGGGCAATTCACCCCTCCACTTT. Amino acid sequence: CASKDLRSGTGGNSPLHF.

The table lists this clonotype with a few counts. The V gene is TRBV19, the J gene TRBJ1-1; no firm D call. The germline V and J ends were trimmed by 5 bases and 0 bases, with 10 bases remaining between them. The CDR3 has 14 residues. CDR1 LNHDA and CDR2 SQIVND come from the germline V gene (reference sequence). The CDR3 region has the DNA TGTGCCAGTAGTGTGGGTTCTTTGAACACTGAAGCTTTCTTT. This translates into CASSVGSLNTEAFF.

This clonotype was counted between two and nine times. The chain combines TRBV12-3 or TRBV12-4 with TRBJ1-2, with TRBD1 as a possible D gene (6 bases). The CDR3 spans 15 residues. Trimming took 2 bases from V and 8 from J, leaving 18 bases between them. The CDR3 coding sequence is TGTGCCAGCAGTTTAAAAGCGGGGGCACGAGAAGGCTACACCTTC. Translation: CASSLKAGAREGYTF.

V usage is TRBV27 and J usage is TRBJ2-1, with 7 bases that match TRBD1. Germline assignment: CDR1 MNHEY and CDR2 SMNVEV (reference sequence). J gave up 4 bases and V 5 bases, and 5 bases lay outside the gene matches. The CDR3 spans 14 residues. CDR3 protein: CASSGQVGYNEQFF. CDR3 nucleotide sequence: TGTGCCAGCAGTGGACAGGTGGGGTACAATGAGCAGTTCTTC.

Written as DNA, the CDR3 is TGTGCCAGCAGTGAAGGCCGAGTTAATAATTCACCCCTCCACTTT. This sequence encodes CASSEGRVNNSPLHF. The chain links TRBV2 to TRBJ1-6, with D unresolved. The length of the CDR3 is 15 residues. CDR1 and CDR2 (germline): SNHLY, FYNNEI. V was pared by 1 base and J by 5 bases, with 9 bases between.

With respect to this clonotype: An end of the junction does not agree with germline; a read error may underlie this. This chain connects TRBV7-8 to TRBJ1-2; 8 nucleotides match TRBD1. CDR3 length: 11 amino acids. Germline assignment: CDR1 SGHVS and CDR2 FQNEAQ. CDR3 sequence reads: CASSSGGTGVF. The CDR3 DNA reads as TGTGCCAGCAGCTCCGGCGGGACAGGCGTCTTC.

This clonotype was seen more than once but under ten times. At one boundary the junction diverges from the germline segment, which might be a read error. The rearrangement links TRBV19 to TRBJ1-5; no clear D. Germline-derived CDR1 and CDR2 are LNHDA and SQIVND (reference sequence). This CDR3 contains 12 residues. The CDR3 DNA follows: TGTGCCAGCAGTATGGACAATCAGCCCCAGCATTTT. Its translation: CASSMDNQPQHF.

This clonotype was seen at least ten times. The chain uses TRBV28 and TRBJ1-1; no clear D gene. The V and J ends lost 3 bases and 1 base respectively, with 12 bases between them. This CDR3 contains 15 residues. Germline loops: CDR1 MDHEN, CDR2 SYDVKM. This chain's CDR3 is CASSFNGDTNTEAFF. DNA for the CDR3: TGTGCCAGCAGTTTTAATGGAGACACGAACACTGAAGCTTTCTTT.

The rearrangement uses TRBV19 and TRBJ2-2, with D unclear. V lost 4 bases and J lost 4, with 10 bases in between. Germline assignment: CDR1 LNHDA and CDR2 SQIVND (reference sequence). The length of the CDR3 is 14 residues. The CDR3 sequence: CASSTYYFTGELFF. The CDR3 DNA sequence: TGTGCCAGTAGTACTTACTACTTCACCGGGGAGCTGTTTTTT.

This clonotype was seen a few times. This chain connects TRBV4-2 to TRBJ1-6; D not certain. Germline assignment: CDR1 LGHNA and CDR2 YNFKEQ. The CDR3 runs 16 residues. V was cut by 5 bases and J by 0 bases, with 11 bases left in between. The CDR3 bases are TGTGCCAGCAGCAGAGTCCGGGGCTCCTATAATTCACCCCTCCACTTT. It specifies CASSRVRGSYNSPLHF.

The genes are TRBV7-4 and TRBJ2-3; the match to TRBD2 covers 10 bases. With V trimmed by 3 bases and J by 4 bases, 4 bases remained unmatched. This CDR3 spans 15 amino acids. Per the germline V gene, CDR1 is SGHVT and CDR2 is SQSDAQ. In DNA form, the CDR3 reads TGTGCCAGCAGCTTCGCTAGCGGGGGATCAGATACGCAGTATTTT. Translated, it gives CASSFASGGSDTQYF.

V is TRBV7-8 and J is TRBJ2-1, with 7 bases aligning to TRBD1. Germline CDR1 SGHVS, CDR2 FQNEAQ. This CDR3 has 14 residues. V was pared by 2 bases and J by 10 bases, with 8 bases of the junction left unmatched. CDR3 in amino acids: CASSLRVQGHEQFF. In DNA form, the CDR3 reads TGTGCCAGCAGCTTAAGGGTACAGGGGCACGAGCAGTTCTTC.

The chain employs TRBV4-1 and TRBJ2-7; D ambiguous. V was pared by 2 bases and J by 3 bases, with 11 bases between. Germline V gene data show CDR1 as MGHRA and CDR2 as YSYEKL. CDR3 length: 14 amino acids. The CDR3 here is CASSQNRNYYEQYF. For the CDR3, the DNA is TGCGCCAGCAGCCAAAACAGAAATTACTACGAGCAGTACTTC.

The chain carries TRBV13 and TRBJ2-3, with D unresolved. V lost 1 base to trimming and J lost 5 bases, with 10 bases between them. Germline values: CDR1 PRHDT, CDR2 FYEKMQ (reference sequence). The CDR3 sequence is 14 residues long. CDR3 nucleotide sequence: TGTGCCAGCAGCTTAGAACTTTACGGAGATACGCAGTATTTT. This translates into CASSLELYGDTQYF.

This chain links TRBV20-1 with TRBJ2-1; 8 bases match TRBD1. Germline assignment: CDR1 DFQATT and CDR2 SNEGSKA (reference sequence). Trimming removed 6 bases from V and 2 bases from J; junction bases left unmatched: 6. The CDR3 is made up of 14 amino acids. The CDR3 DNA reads TGCAGTGCCCCGGGCAGGGGGCCCTACAATGAGCAGTTCTTC. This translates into CSAPGRGPYNEQFF.